The source of this T cell receptor (beta chain) is a study of T cell repertoires in cytomegalovirus infection. For the study at large: Indications came from public TCR beta signatures; they pointed to CMV infection and to a matching HLA type. General study points: CMV-specific HLA-C-restricted TCR beta clonotypes dominated the ex vivo response. Carriers of CMV plus the relevant HLA were identified by cumulative public TCR beta family frequency.

Each CDR3 protein is one row after TCRdb ran MiXCR on the reads. Here the sample spans 500,000 to 600,000 distinct CDR3 sequences, 16% being singletons. With 6 bases clipped from V and 5 bases from J, the junction kept 3 bases outside the gene matches. The CDR3 covers 13 residues. Germline values: CDR1 MNHEY, CDR2 SVGAGI. This clonotype was counted at least ten times. Its antigen is unidentified. The clonotype originates from a human donor in good health (CMV status not recorded). Some clones in this sample may be carry-over from other donors' samples. V and J are TRBV6-5 and TRBJ2-1, with TRBD2 matching over 8 bases. The sequencing sample was made of CD8+ T cells from PBMCs. CDR3 sequence reads: CASRVLADNEQFF. CDR3 nucleotide sequence: TGTGCCAGCAGAGTACTAGCGGACAATGAGCAGTTCTTC.